This paragraph covers one TCR beta chain sequence. Its antigen is not yet known. No per-base quality is available; no much larger clone lies one base away. Libraries came from the immunoSEQ multiplex PCR assay. TCRdb holds this immuneACCESS table with in-frame rearrangements only. Some clones are missing; in checked studies, unresolved V genes explain under half, and the rest has no known cause. This sample lists 65,000 to 90,000 clones; roughly 93% were detected once. In total, the top ten clones hold 0.2% to 0.25% of the sample. The data belong to a study of technical replicates of blood from a few donors (dated by TCRdb to about 2017). The germline V gene encodes CDR1 SEHNR and CDR2 FQNEAQ (reference sequence). The CDR3 measures 18 amino acids from cysteine to phenylalanine. The kept DNA is CDR3 alone, 54 bases in frame from the first base. V has 5 bases trimmed and J has 1 base trimmed; junction bases matching no gene number 6.

The V gene is TRBV7-9 and the J gene is TRBJ2-2; 14 bases in between match TRBD2. Sequenced input: T cells isolated from PBMCs. The clonotype comes from a human donor in good health. The CDR3 protein sequence reads: CASSPGLAGGRNTGELFF. The nucleotides read TGTGCCAGCAGCCCCGGACTAGCGGGGGGACGGAACACCGGGGAGCTGTTTTTT.